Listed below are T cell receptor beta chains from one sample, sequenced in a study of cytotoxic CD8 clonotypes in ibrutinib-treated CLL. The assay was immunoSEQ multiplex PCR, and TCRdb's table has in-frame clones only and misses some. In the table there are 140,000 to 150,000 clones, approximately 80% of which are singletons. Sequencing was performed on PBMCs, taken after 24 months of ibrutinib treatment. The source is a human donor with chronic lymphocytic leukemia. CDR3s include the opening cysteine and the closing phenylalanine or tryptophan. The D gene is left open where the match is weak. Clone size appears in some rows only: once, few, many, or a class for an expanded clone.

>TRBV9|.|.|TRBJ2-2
CASSLHGSWGKNTGELFF
TGTGCCAGCAGCCTTCACGGGTCATGGGGGAAAAACACCGGGGAGCTGTTTTTT
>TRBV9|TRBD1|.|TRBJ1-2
CASSVTGTGGWGYTF
TGTGCCAGCAGCGTAACCGGGACAGGGGGTTGGGGCTACACCTTC
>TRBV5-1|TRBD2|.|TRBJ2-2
CASSLGGLAGGGTGELFF
TGCGCCAGCAGCTTGGGCGGACTAGCGGGAGGGGGCACCGGGGAGCTGTTTTTT
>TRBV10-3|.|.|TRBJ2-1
CAISGTPSNPGEQFF
TGTGCCATCAGTGGGACTCCATCTAACCCTGGTGAGCAGTTCTTC
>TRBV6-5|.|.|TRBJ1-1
CASSTRAYTEAFF
TGTGCCAGCAGCACTCGGGCCTACACTGAAGCTTTCTTT
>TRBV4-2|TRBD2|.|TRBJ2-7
CASSPPGLAAYEQYF
TGTGCCAGCAGCCCCCCGGGACTAGCGGCATACGAGCAGTACTTC
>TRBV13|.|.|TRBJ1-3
CASSRMGNTIYF
TGTGCCAGCAGTAGGATGGGAAACACCATATATTTT
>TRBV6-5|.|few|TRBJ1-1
CASSYWVGTEAFF
TGTGCCAGCAGTTACTGGGTGGGCACTGAAGCTTTCTTT
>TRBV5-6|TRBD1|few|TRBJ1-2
CASSQDRGHGYTF
TGTGCCAGCAGCCAGGACAGGGGACATGGCTACACCTTC
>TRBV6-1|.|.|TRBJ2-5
CASSGVSVETQYF
TGTGCCAGCAGTGGAGTGAGCGTGGAGACCCAGTACTTC
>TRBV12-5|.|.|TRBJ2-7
CASWGPCPYEQYF
TGTGCTAGTTGGGGGCCCTGTCCCTACGAGCAGTACTTC
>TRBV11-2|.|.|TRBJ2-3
CASSLDPSTDTQYF
TGTGCCAGCAGCTTAGACCCCAGCACAGATACGCAGTATTTT
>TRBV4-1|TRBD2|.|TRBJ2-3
CASSQAPGLAGDTQYF
TGCGCCAGCAGCCAAGCCCCGGGACTAGCGGGAGATACGCAGTATTTT
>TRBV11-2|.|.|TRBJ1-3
CASSGQGNTIYF
TGTGCCAGCAGCGGACAGGGAAACACCATATATTTT
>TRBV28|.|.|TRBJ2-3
CASSLPGTTTDTQYF
TGTGCCAGCAGTTTACCCGGGACAACAACAGATACGCAGTATTTT
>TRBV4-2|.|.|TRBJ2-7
CASSQGAPGVGEQYF
TGTGCCAGCAGCCAAGGGGCCCCCGGGGTTGGCGAGCAGTACTTC
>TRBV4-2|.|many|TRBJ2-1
CASSQDGGPSNEQFF
TGTGCCAGCAGCCAAGATGGAGGGCCGTCCAATGAGCAGTTCTTC
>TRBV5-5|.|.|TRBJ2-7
CASSLASGLSSEQYF
TGTGCCAGCAGCTTGGCCTCGGGACTCTCCAGCGAGCAGTACTTC
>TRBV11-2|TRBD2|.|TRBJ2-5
CASSLALAGGRETQYF
TGTGCCAGCAGCTTAGCCCTAGCGGGAGGGAGGGAGACCCAGTACTTC
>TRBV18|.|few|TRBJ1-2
CASSPQGADGYTF
TGTGCCAGCTCACCCCAAGGAGCCGATGGCTACACCTTC
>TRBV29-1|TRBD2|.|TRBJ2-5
CSVGGLGGNQETQYF
TGCAGCGTTGGTGGGTTGGGGGGGAACCAAGAGACCCAGTACTTC
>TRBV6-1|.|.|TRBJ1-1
CASRPGRELEAFF
TGTGCCAGCAGACCGGGCCGGGAGCTTGAAGCTTTCTTT
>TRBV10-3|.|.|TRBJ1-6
CAIRGGARSSYNSPLHF
TGTGCCATCAGGGGGGGGGCCAGGAGCTCCTATAATTCACCCCTCCACTTT
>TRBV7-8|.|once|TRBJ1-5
CASSSHRGTDQPQHF
TGTGCCAGCAGCTCCCACCGGGGCACAGATCAGCCCCAGCATTTT
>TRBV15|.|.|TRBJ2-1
CATSRGIFGDYNEQFF
TGTGCCACCAGCAGGGGGATCTTCGGGGACTACAATGAGCAGTTCTTC
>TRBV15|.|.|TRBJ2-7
CATSRPLGGVEQYF
TGTGCCACCAGCAGACCCCTTGGGGGCGTCGAGCAGTACTTC
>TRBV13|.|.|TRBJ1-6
CASSLGTENSPLHF
TGTGCCAGCAGCTTAGGGACAGAGAATTCACCCCTCCACTTT
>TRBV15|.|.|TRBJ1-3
CATSRDGEGGNTIYF
TGTGCCACCAGCAGAGATGGCGAGGGGGGAAACACCATATATTTT
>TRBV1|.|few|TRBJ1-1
CTRARGNQGSEAFF
TGCACCCGCGCAAGGGGTAATCAGGGGAGTGAAGCTTTCTTT
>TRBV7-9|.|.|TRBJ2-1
CASSLTPRGEQFF
TGTGCCAGCAGCTTAACCCCCCGCGGTGAGCAGTTCTTC
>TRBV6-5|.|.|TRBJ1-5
CASSYGAAGQPQHF
TGTGCCAGCAGTTATGGCGCCGCAGGGCAGCCCCAGCATTTT
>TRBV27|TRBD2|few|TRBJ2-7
CASSPTSGRARAYEQYF
TGTGCCAGCAGTCCGACTAGCGGGAGGGCCCGTGCCTACGAGCAGTACTTC
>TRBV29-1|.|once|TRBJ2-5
CSACPGAAETQYF
TGCAGCGCATGCCCGGGGGCCGCAGAGACCCAGTACTTC
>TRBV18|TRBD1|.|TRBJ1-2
CASSPGQGRGYGYTF
TGTGCCAGCTCACCCGGACAGGGTCGAGGGTATGGCTACACCTTC
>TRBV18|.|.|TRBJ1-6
CASSQAAGHTLGSPLHF
TGTGCCAGCTCCCAGGCAGCGGGACACACACTCGGGTCACCCCTCCACTTT
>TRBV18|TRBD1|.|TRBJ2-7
CASSPGTGGSEQYF
TGTGCCAGCTCACCCGGGACAGGGGGCTCCGAGCAGTACTTC